These T cell receptor beta chains were read from a single sample in a study of Graves' ophthalmopathy and Graves' hyperthyroidism. TCRdb fed the multiplex PCR reads into MiXCR, producing one record per CDR3 protein. The sample has 500,000 to 600,000 distinct CDR3 sequences, under 45% seen once; the top ten hold about 4.2%. Source material: peripheral blood or thyroid tissue (not recorded which). Receptors originate from an adult man with Graves' hyperthyroidism. CDR3s include the opening cysteine and the closing phenylalanine or tryptophan. A D gene is named only where the DNA matches it firmly. Where a row states a size, it is once, few, many or the class of an expanded clone; other rows omit it.

CDR3 DNA	CDR3 protein	CDR3 length	V gene	J gene	D gene	clone size
TGCAGTGCTTCCCGGACAGGGGGCGATATAGGTGGCTACACCTTC	CSASRTGGDIGGYTF	15	TRBV20-1	TRBJ1-2	TRBD1	many
TGTGCCACCAGTGATTGGAACAATCAGCCCCAGCATTTT	CATSDWNNQPQHF	13	TRBV24-1	TRBJ1-5	NA	many
TGTGCCAGCAGCACGGCGGGGAACACTGAAGCTTTCTTT	CASSTAGNTEAFF	13	TRBV5-8	TRBJ1-1	NA	many
TGCGCCAGCAGCTTGGCCGGGAGAGGGAACGAGCAGTACTTC	CASSLAGRGNEQYF	14	TRBV5-1	TRBJ2-7	NA	many
TGTGCCACCCGGGGGGGCCCAGATACGCAGTATTTT	CATRGGPDTQYF	12	TRBV7-3	TRBJ2-3	TRBD2	NA
TGTGCCAGCAGCTACGGGACCACCCAAGAGACCCAGTACTTC	CASSYGTTQETQYF	14	TRBV7-8	TRBJ2-5	NA	NA
TGCAGTGCTCCCGAGCCTTATGGCTACACCTTC	CSAPEPYGYTF	11	TRBV20-1	TRBJ1-2	NA	many
TGCAGCGTTCAGGGGTTGGACACCGGGGAGCTGTTTTTT	CSVQGLDTGELFF	13	TRBV29-1	TRBJ2-2	NA	few
TGTGCCAGCAGCTACACAGGGGGGAATGAAAAACTGTTTTTT	CASSYTGGNEKLFF	14	TRBV5-8	TRBJ1-4	TRBD1	many
TGTGCCATCAGTTCTGGACTAGCGGGAGTTAACACCGGGGAGCTGTTTTTT	CAISSGLAGVNTGELFF	17	TRBV10-3	TRBJ2-2	TRBD2	many
TGTGCCGTGCAGGGACAGAACAATCAGCCCCAGCATTTT	CAVQGQNNQPQHF	13	TRBV24-1	TRBJ1-5	TRBD1	many
TGTGCCAGCAGCTTAGAGGCAGGGTACAATCAGCCCCAGCATTTT	CASSLEAGYNQPQHF	15	TRBV2	TRBJ1-5	NA	once
TGTGCCAGCAGACCGGGACAGGCAACTAATGAAAAACTGTTTTTT	CASRPGQATNEKLFF	15	TRBV2	TRBJ1-4	TRBD1	NA
TGCAGTGCTACCGGACAGGTTGGAAACACCTTC	CSATGQVGNTF	11	TRBV20-1	TRBJ1-2	TRBD1	NA
TGTGCCAGCAGCCAAGAGGAAAGTCTCGAGCAGTACTTC	CASSQEESLEQYF	13	TRBV4-2	TRBJ2-7	NA	many
TGTGCCAGCAGCCCACCCCGACAGGGTTTCTCTGGGGCCGACGTCCTGACTTTC	CASSPPRQGFSGADVLTF	18	TRBV7-3	TRBJ2-6	TRBD1	NA
TGTGCCAGCAGTGCGGACTTCTCTAGCACAGGTACGCAGTATTTT	CASSADFSSTGTQYF	15	TRBV2	TRBJ2-3	NA	NA
TGTGCCAGCAGTGACTTAGGTCAGGACGATCGTGTCCGGGGCTACACCTTC	CASSDLGQDDRVRGYTF	17	TRBV2	TRBJ1-2	NA	few
TGTGCCAGCAGCCCCCAGACAGGGGGTAACTATGGCTACACCTTC	CASSPQTGGNYGYTF	15	TRBV9	TRBJ1-2	TRBD1	NA
TGTGCCAGCGGGACGGCTAACTATGGCTACACCTTC	CASGTANYGYTF	12	TRBV6-1	TRBJ1-2	NA	many
TGTGCCACCAGTGACCCTGGGACGTCTAACTATGGCTACACCTTC	CATSDPGTSNYGYTF	15	TRBV24-1	TRBJ1-2	NA	many
TGTGCCTGGGAGGGGGGGCGACTTAGCGGCCTCTACGAGCAGTACTTC	CAWEGGRLSGLYEQYF	16	TRBV2	TRBJ2-7	NA	NA
TGCAGTGCTAGTCTAGGGACCATCTCTGGGGCCAACGTCCTGACTTTC	CSASLGTISGANVLTF	16	TRBV20-1	TRBJ2-6	NA	many
TGCAGTGCTCGACTTATCACTGAAGCTTTCTTT	CSARLITEAFF	11	TRBV20-1	TRBJ1-1	NA	many
TGCAGTGCTCTGGGCCACGACTCCTACGAGCAGTACTTC	CSALGHDSYEQYF	13	TRBV20-1	TRBJ2-7	NA	once
TGCAGTGCTAGATCGGACAGGGATCATTTCCTCCACTTT	CSARSDRDHFLHF	13	TRBV20-1	TRBJ1-6	TRBD1	many
TGTGCCAGCAGTTACCAACCCACCTCTGGAAACACCATATATTTT	CASSYQPTSGNTIYF	15	TRBV6-5	TRBJ1-3	NA	many
TGTGCCAGCAGCTTAGTGGACCTCACAGATACGCAGTATTTT	CASSLVDLTDTQYF	14	TRBV7-6	TRBJ2-3	NA	few
TGTGCCAGCAGCCCGGGACAGTACTACGAGCAGTGCTTC	CASSPGQYYEQCF	13	TRBV5-6	TRBJ2-7	TRBD1	NA